What follows are 10 T cell receptor beta chains derived from one specimen sequenced in a study of T cell responses to AZD1222 COVID-19 vaccine. The table came from immunoSEQ multiplex PCR; TCRdb's copy has only in-frame clones and leaves some out. The table has about 180,000 clones, about 91% seen once. This specimen was peripheral blood, taken on day 0 of AZD1222 vaccination. Receptor source: an adult in good health.

This chain links TRBV10-3 with TRBJ1-5, with D tentatively TRBD1 (6 bases). The CDR3 sequence is 14 residues long. The germline gives CDR1 ENHRY, CDR2 SYGVKD. V lost 6 bases and J lost 0, with 9 bases in between. CDR3 DNA sequence: TGTGCCATCAGCGGGACATCTAGCAATCAGCCCCAGCATTTT. This encodes CAISGTSSNQPQHF.

V gene TRBV10-1 combines with J gene TRBJ2-5; no reliable D call. The CDR3 is 12 residues long. Deletions cut 0 bases from V and 5 bases from J, with 4 bases between. CDR1 WNHNN and CDR2 SYGVQD come from the germline V gene (reference sequence). Written as DNA, the CDR3 is TGCGCCAGCAGTGAGTCCGGGGAGACCCAGTACTTC. Residues: CASSESGETQYF.

The gene calls are TRBV19 and TRBJ1-1, with a tentative D call TRBD1 (5 bases). The germline V gene has CDR1 LNHDA and CDR2 SQIVND (reference sequence). V lost 11 bases and J 10 bases, leaving 23 bases between the germline ends. This CDR3 comprises 13 residues. For the CDR3, the DNA is TGTGCCGCCAATTCGGGGGGATTGAAAGGAGCTTTCTTT. Its protein is CAANSGGLKGAFF.

The chain combines TRBV7-3 with TRBJ2-1; D may be TRBD1 or TRBD2 (5 bases each). The V end lost 4 bases, the J end lost 5 bases, and 18 bases lay between the germline ends. The CDR3 is made up of 16 amino acids. The germline gives CDR1 SGHTA, CDR2 FQGTGA. The CDR3 region is CASSWGAGSGNNEQFF. The DNA for the CDR3 is TGTGCCAGCAGCTGGGGCGCGGGTTCTGGCAACAATGAGCAGTTCTTC.

V usage is TRBV19 and J usage is TRBJ2-2; unclear D gene. The ends were cut back, 5 bases at V and 4 bases at J, with 8 bases in the middle. The CDR3 is 13 residues long. Germline CDR1 is LNHDA and CDR2 is SQIVND (reference sequence). The CDR3 region has the DNA TGTGCCAGTAGTTGGGGAAGCACCGGGGAGCTGTTTTTT. Residues: CASSWGSTGELFF.

The rearrangement uses TRBV27 and TRBJ2-2, with a possible D match to TRBD1 (6 bases). This CDR3 is built from 17 residues. Looked up from germline, CDR1 is MNHEY and CDR2 is SMNVEV (reference sequence). V was trimmed by 0 bases and J by 6 bases, leaving 17 bases between them. CDR3 residues: CASSLSIGGLSSGELFF. In DNA form, the CDR3 reads TGTGCCAGCAGTTTATCTATTGGGGGCCTCTCTTCCGGGGAGCTGTTTTTT.

The chain has TRBV19 and TRBJ1-2; D is uncertain. V was shortened by 6 bases and J by 0 bases, with 14 bases between the two germline ends. Germline V gene data show CDR1 as LNHDA and CDR2 as SQIVND (reference sequence). The CDR3 length is 15 residues. This CDR3 is CASSRYSASNYGYTF. DNA for the CDR3: TGTGCCAGTAGCCGTTACAGTGCCTCTAACTATGGCTACACCTTC.

The chain combines TRBV20-1 with TRBJ1-1; no definite D call. The CDR3 is 11 amino acids. Germline CDR1 reads DFQATT; CDR2 reads SNEGSKA (reference sequence). The CDR3 loop reads CSPRRGFEAFF. DNA of the CDR3: TGCAGCCCTAGAAGAGGCTTTGAAGCTTTCTTT.

V gene TRBV28 combines with J gene TRBJ2-5; 8 bases align to TRBD1. Germline lookup yields CDR1 MDHEN and CDR2 SYDVKM. The CDR3 is 14 residues long. V was clipped by 4 bases and J by 4 bases; unmatched bases: 5. The DNA for the CDR3 is TGTGCCAGCAGTTCCACGGACAGGGTAGAGACCCAGTACTTC. The encoded protein is CASSSTDRVETQYF.

The genes are TRBV20-1 and TRBJ1-5; D is possibly TRBD1 (6 bases). Looked up from germline, CDR1 is DFQATT and CDR2 is SNEGSKA (reference sequence). The CDR3 consists of 15 residues. Trimming took off 3 bases at V and 3 bases at J, with 15 bases between the two ends. CDR3 protein: CSASRLHRANQPQHF. The CDR3 region has the DNA TGCAGTGCTAGTCGTCTACACAGGGCCAATCAGCCCCAGCATTTT.